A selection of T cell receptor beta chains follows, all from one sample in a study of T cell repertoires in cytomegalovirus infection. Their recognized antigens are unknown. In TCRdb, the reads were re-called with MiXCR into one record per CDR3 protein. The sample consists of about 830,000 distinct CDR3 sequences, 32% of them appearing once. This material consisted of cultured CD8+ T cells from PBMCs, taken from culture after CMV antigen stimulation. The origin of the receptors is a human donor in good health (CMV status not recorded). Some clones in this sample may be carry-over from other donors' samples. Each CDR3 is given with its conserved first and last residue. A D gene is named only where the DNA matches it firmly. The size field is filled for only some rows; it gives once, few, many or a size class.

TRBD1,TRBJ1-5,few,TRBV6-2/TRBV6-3,TGTGCCAGCAGTTACCACCCCGGGACAGGCAATCAGCCCCAGCATTTT,CASSYHPGTGNQPQHF
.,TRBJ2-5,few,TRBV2,TGTGCCAGCAGTCCTGGGGGGACAACCAAACAAGAGACCCAGTACTTC,CASSPGGTTKQETQYF
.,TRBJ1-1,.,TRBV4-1,TGTGCCAACAGCCAAGAACCCCTCGGGGGGCTGAACACTGAAGCTTTCTTT,CANSQEPLGGLNTEAFF
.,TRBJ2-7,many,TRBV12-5,TGTGCTAGTGGTTCCGACAGCTACGAGCAGTACTTC,CASGSDSYEQYF
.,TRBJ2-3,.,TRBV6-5,TGTGCCAGCAGTGCCGTTAGGGGGGGCCCTTTGGGTACGCAGTATTTT,CASSAVRGGPLGTQYF
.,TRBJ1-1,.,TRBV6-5,TGTGCCAGCTCCATTCGGCCTCCAGGCACGGACACTGAAGCTTCCTTT,CASSIRPPGTDTEASF
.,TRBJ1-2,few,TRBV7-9,TGTGCCAGCAGCTTCGGAGGGCCCTTCTCGGATGGCTACACCTTC,CASSFGGPFSDGYTF
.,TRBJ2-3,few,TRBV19,TGTGCCAGTAGTAAACGGCTTAGCACAGATACGCAGTATTTT,CASSKRLSTDTQYF
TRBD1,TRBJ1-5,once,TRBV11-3,TGTGCCAGCAGCTTTAGGACAGGGATTTCAAATCAGCCCCAGCATTTT,CASSFRTGISNQPQHF
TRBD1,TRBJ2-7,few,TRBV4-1,TGCGCCAGCAGCCAGCTGGGGACAGGGGTATCTACCGAGCAGTACTTC,CASSQLGTGVSTEQYF
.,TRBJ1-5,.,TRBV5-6,TGTGCCAGCAGCTCCCCCCTTAGGGAGCGTCAGCCCCAGCATTTT,CASSSPLRERQPQHF
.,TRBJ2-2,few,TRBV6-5,TGTGCCAGCAGTTACTTGGGTTCCGGGGAGCTGTTTTTT,CASSYLGSGELFF
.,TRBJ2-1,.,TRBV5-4,TGTGCCAGCAGCTTGGATTGGGAAGGGGTCAATGAGCAGTTCTTC,CASSLDWEGVNEQFF
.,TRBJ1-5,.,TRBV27,TGTGCCAGCAGTTTAGTCGGGGTGGGACAGCCCCAGCATTTT,CASSLVGVGQPQHF
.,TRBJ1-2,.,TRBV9,TGTGCCAGCAGCGTAGAATTACGGGACTCTAACTATGGCTACACCTTC,CASSVELRDSNYGYTF
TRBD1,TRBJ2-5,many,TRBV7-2,TGTGCCAGCAGCTTGGGACAGGGGGCGATAGGACCCCAAGAGACCCAGTACTTC,CASSLGQGAIGPQETQYF
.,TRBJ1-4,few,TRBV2,TGTGCCAGCAGTGTTTACCTGACCAATGAAAAACTGTTTTTT,CASSVYLTNEKLFF
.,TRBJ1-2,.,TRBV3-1,TGTGCCAGCAGCTTACGGACAGAACCGGATGGCTACACCTTC,CASSLRTEPDGYTF
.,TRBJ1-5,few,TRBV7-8,TGTGCCAGCAGCTTAGGTAGCAGTCTCAATCAGCCCCAGCATTTT,CASSLGSSLNQPQHF
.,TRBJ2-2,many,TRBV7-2,TGTGCCAGCAGCTCGGGCCATCGGGAAGCGAACACCGGGGAGCTGTTTTTT,CASSSGHREANTGELFF
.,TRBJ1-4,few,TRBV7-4,TGTGCCAGCAGCTTGCTGGACAGAGTCAATGAAAAACTGTTTTTT,CASSLLDRVNEKLFF
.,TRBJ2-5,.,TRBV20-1,TGCAGTGCTAGAGATTTCGGGTACGAGACCCAGTACTTC,CSARDFGYETQYF
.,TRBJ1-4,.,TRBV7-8,TGTGCCAGCAGCTTAGAAAGGGGCGGTGAAAAACTGTTTTTT,CASSLERGGEKLFF
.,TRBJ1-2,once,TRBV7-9,TGTGCCAGCAGCTTAGGGGAGCCCGGCAACTATGGCTACACCTTC,CASSLGEPGNYGYTF
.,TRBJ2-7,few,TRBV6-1,TGTGCCAGCACTCTAATCCGATTGGCCTCGGGCGGGTACGAGCAGTACTTC,CASTLIRLASGGYEQYF
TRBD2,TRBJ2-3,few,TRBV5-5,TGTGCCAGCAGCTTGTACGGCGCGGGGAGGGAAGATACGCAGTATTTT,CASSLYGAGREDTQYF
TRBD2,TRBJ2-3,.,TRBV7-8,TGTGCCAGCAGCGCAGACCTAGCGGGGGGCAACACAGATACGCAGTATTTT,CASSADLAGGNTDTQYF
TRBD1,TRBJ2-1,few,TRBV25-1,TGTGCCAGCAGTACAATCCGGGACAGGGGGCATGAGCAGTTCTTC,CASSTIRDRGHEQFF
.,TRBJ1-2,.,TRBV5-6,TGTGCCAGCAGCATGGACGACACTAACTATGGCTACACCTTC,CASSMDDTNYGYTF
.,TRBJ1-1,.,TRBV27,TGTGCCAGCAGTCCGCCCGGTTTGGGGGGGGTGAACACTGAAGCTTTCTTT,CASSPPGLGGVNTEAFF
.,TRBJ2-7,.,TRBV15,TGTGCCACCAGCAGAGAGAAGGGGTACGACTACGAGCAGTACTTC,CATSREKGYDYEQYF
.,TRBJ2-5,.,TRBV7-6,TGTGCCAGCAGCTTAGCTACGGACTGGTGGCGGGAGACCCAGTACTTC,CASSLATDWWRETQYF
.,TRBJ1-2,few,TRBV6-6,TGTGCCACCCCCGCCCCCACAGGAGATTATGGCTACACCTTC,CATPAPTGDYGYTF
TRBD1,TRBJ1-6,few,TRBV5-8,TGTGCCAGCAGCTTCGGGACAGGGTGGAATTCACCCCTCCACTTT,CASSFGTGWNSPLHF
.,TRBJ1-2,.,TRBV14,TGTGCCAGCAGCCTTTCACGATATGGCTACACCTTC,CASSLSRYGYTF